The 20 T cell receptor beta chains in this list originate from one sample, sequenced in a study of cytotoxic CD8 clonotypes in ibrutinib-treated CLL. TCRdb's copy holds only in-frame clones and misses some; the assay was immunoSEQ multiplex PCR. The sample lists 300,000 to 400,000 clones; roughly two thirds were seen once. Specimen: PBMCs, collected after 36 months of ibrutinib treatment. These receptors all come from a human donor with chronic lymphocytic leukemia.

The chain employs TRBV11-2 and TRBJ2-2; D might be TRBD1 (5 bases). CDR3 length: 14 residues. V dropped 3 bases and J dropped 4 bases, with 9 bases sitting between them. The V gene's germline CDR1 is SGHAT and CDR2 FQNNGV. CDR3 amino acids: CASSFSGATGELFF. The CDR3, as DNA: TGTGCCAGCAGCTTTTCTGGGGCCACCGGGGAGCTGTTTTTT.

V usage is TRBV18 and J usage is TRBJ2-1; perhaps TRBD1 as D (5 bases). V gave up 2 bases and J gave up 8 bases, with 19 bases separating them. The CDR3 is 16 amino acids. Germline CDR1 and CDR2: KGHSH and LQKENI. CDR3 sequence reads: CASSPSRTRPLDEQFF. The CDR3, as DNA: TGTGCCAGCTCACCATCCCGGACAAGACCATTGGATGAGCAGTTCTTC.

This clone was seen more than once but under ten times. CDR3 DNA: TGTGCCAGTAGGAAAGGGGACCGCTACACCGGGGAGCTGTTTTTT. Translating it yields CASRKGDRYTGELFF. The chain joins TRBV19 to TRBJ2-2, with D possibly called TRBD1 or TRBD2 (5 bases each). Germline lookup yields CDR1 LNHDA and CDR2 SQIVND (reference sequence). The CDR3 consists of 15 residues. V dropped 6 bases and J dropped 3 bases, with 14 bases sitting between them.

This clone was recorded a few times. The chain has TRBV5-4 and TRBJ2-7, with TRBD2 matching over 15 bases. J was trimmed by 3 bases and V by 4 bases; bases with no gene match: 5. Germline assignment: CDR1 SGHNT and CDR2 YYREEE (reference sequence). The CDR3 runs 16 residues. The CDR3: CASSAGLAGGYYEQYF. CDR3 nucleotides: TGTGCCAGCAGCGCCGGACTAGCGGGAGGGTACTACGAGCAGTACTTC.

The chain joins TRBV9 to TRBJ2-7, with TRBD2 identical over 10 bases. This CDR3 has 14 residues. Germline loops: CDR1 SGDLS, CDR2 YYNGEE. V lost 2 bases to trimming and J lost 2 bases; unmatched junction nucleotides: 1. The CDR3 region is CASSVLAGAYEQYF. The CDR3 nucleotides read TGTGCCAGCAGCGTCCTAGCGGGGGCCTACGAGCAGTACTTC. The variable domain in full, completed from reference TRBV9 and TRBJ2-7, reads DSGVTQTPKHLITATGQRVTLRCSPRSGDLSVYWYQQSLDQGLQFLIQYYNGEERAKGNILERFSAQQFPDLHSELNLSSLELGDSALYFCASSVLAGAYEQYFGPGTRLTVT.

The chain has TRBV5-6 and TRBJ1-1; D might be TRBD1 (5 bases). Germline loops: CDR1 SGHDT, CDR2 YYEEEE. Trimming left V 0 bases short and J 1 base short, with 7 bases between. The CDR3 is 14 amino acids. The CDR3 DNA is TGTGCCAGCAGCTTGGTGGGGCGGAACACTGAAGCTTTCTTT. Translated, it gives CASSLVGRNTEAFF.

In nucleotides, the CDR3 is TGTGCCAGCAGTTACTCGGCACTCACAGATACGCAGTATTTT. Amino acids: CASSYSALTDTQYF. The chain employs TRBV6-6 and TRBJ2-3; D remains ambiguous. The CDR3 spans 14 residues. Trimming stripped 0 bases from V and 2 bases from J, with 6 bases between. CDR1 and CDR2 (germline): MNHNY, SVGAGI (reference sequence).

The CDR3 DNA reads TGCGCCAGCAGCTTGGCCGGGACTCGGAATCAGCCCCAGCATTTT. It specifies CASSLAGTRNQPQHF. The chain has TRBV5-1 and TRBJ1-5, with D maybe TRBD1 (5 bases). Germline CDR1 SGHRS, CDR2 YFSETQ. This CDR3 region has 15 residues. V dropped 0 bases and J dropped 4 bases, with 11 bases sitting between them. Supplemented by reference TRBV5-1 and TRBJ1-5, the full variable domain reads KAGVTQTPRYLIKTRGQQVTLSCSPISGHRSVSWYQQTPGQGLQFLFEYFSETQRNKGNFPGRFSGRQFSNSRSEMNVSTLELGDSALYLCASSLAGTRNQPQHFGDGTRLSIL.

The chain recombines TRBV7-3 with TRBJ2-3; D gene unclear. The CDR3 spans 12 residues. The V end lost 2 bases, the J end lost 5 bases, and 5 bases lay between the germline ends. Germline V CDR1 and CDR2: SGHTA, FQGTGA. DNA for the CDR3: TGTGCCAGCAGCTTAGTGGGAGATACGCAGTATTTT. Protein: CASSLVGDTQYF.

The DNA for the CDR3 is TGCGCCAGCAGCCATCCCCCGGGCAAAATCTACGAGCAGTACTTC. It translates to CASSHPPGKIYEQYF. V is TRBV4-1 and J is TRBJ2-7; D not resolved. Trimming shortened V by 3 bases and J by 3 bases, and 15 bases separated the two germline ends. The CDR3 runs to 15 residues. Germline V gives CDR1 MGHRA, CDR2 YSYEKL.

This clone was observed a handful of times. At one end, the junction sequence differs from germline, possibly due to a read error. The CDR3 bases are TGTGCCAGCAGTGGTAACCACAACTTC. It yields the protein CASSGNHNF. This chain joins TRBV6-1 and TRBJ1-2, with D uncertain. CDR3 length equals 9 residues. Germline values: CDR1 MNHNS, CDR2 SASEGT.

The chain carries TRBV19 and TRBJ1-3, with D possibly matching TRBD1 (6 bases). This CDR3 has 15 amino acids. CDR1 is LNHDA, CDR2 SQIVND, per germline (reference sequence). Trimming removed 5 bases from V and 0 bases from J, with 11 bases in between. CDR3 residues: CASSPQGSSGNTIYF. CDR3 DNA sequence: TGTGCCAGTAGTCCACAGGGCTCCTCTGGAAACACCATATATTTT.

This clone was counted a single time. The V call is TRBV29-1, the J call TRBJ1-1; TRBD1 is a possible D gene (6 bases). CDR1 is SQVTM, CDR2 ANQGSEA, per germline. CDR3 size: 12 residues. Trimming removed 7 bases from V and 0 bases from J, with 9 bases in between. This CDR3 reads CSGTDMNTEAFF. CDR3 nucleotide sequence: TGCAGCGGGACAGACATGAACACTGAAGCTTTCTTT.

The chain joins TRBV29-1 to TRBJ1-2; 11 positions agree with TRBD1. The CDR3 loop spans 14 amino acids. V was pared by 6 bases and J by 3 bases, with 6 bases of the junction left unmatched. The germline V gene has CDR1 SQVTM and CDR2 ANQGSEA. CDR3 nucleotides: TGCAGCGTGAGGACAGGGGGCTCTGACTATGGCTACACCTTC. Translated: CSVRTGGSDYGYTF.

The CDR3, as DNA: TGTGCCAGCAGCCAAGAGGGGGGCGGCTCCTACGAGCAGTACTTC. It translates to CASSQEGGGSYEQYF. This rearrangement joins TRBV4-2 to TRBJ2-7; D possibly matches TRBD1 or TRBD2 (6 bases each). From germline, CDR1 is LGHNA and CDR2 YNFKEQ. The CDR3 consists of 15 residues. Trimming pared 0 bases from V and 0 bases from J, leaving 9 bases between.

The chain combines TRBV5-6 with TRBJ2-5; 8 positions match TRBD2. Trimming took 4 bases from V and 5 from J; bases not matched to a gene: 7. CDR1 and CDR2 (germline): SGHDT, YYEEEE. CDR3 length: 14 residues. The CDR3 region is CASSDAGGIETQYF. The CDR3 DNA reads as TGTGCCAGCAGCGACGCGGGGGGAATCGAGACCCAGTACTTC.

The rearrangement links TRBV29-1 to TRBJ2-7; TRBD2 agrees at 7 bases. CDR1 is SQVTM, CDR2 ANQGSEA, per germline. The trim removed 4 bases at V and 2 bases at J, leaving 5 bases unmatched. CDR3 length: 13 residues. This CDR3 is CSVGLAEAYEQYF. The CDR3 region has the DNA TGCAGCGTTGGTCTAGCGGAGGCCTACGAGCAGTACTTC.

This chain connects TRBV10-1 to TRBJ1-1, with D tentatively TRBD1 (5 bases). The germline V gene has CDR1 WNHNN and CDR2 SYGVQD (reference sequence). The CDR3 spans 12 residues. The V and J ends lost 4 bases and 3 bases respectively, with 6 bases between them. DNA for the CDR3: TGCGCCAGCAGTGGGGGGGACACTGAAGCTTTCTTT. Translated, it gives CASSGGDTEAFF.

This chain joins TRBV5-1 and TRBJ2-7; D is possibly TRBD2 (5 bases). CDR1 SGHRS and CDR2 YFSETQ come from the germline V gene. With 0 bases removed from V and 7 bases from J, the gap between germline ends came to 11 bases. CDR3 size: 13 residues. The CDR3 loop reads CASSLELAWEQYF. In DNA, the CDR3 is TGCGCCAGCAGCTTGGAATTAGCGTGGGAGCAGTACTTC.

This chain links TRBV5-4 with TRBJ2-1; the D gene is possibly TRBD2 (6 bases). This CDR3 comprises 16 residues. Trimming took off 0 bases at V and 3 bases at J, with 13 bases between the two ends. The germline gives CDR1 SGHNT, CDR2 YYREEE (reference sequence). Here the CDR3 reads CASSLGVKGLYNEQFF. In DNA form, the CDR3 reads TGTGCCAGCAGCTTGGGGGTTAAGGGACTCTACAATGAGCAGTTCTTC. The variable domain in full, with the rest retrieved from reference TRBV5-4 and TRBJ2-1, is ETGVTQSPTHLIKTRGQQVTLRCSSQSGHNTVSWYQQALGQGPQFIFQYYREEENGRGNFPPRFSGLQFPNYSSELNVNALELDDSALYLCASSLGVKGLYNEQFFGPGTRLTVL.